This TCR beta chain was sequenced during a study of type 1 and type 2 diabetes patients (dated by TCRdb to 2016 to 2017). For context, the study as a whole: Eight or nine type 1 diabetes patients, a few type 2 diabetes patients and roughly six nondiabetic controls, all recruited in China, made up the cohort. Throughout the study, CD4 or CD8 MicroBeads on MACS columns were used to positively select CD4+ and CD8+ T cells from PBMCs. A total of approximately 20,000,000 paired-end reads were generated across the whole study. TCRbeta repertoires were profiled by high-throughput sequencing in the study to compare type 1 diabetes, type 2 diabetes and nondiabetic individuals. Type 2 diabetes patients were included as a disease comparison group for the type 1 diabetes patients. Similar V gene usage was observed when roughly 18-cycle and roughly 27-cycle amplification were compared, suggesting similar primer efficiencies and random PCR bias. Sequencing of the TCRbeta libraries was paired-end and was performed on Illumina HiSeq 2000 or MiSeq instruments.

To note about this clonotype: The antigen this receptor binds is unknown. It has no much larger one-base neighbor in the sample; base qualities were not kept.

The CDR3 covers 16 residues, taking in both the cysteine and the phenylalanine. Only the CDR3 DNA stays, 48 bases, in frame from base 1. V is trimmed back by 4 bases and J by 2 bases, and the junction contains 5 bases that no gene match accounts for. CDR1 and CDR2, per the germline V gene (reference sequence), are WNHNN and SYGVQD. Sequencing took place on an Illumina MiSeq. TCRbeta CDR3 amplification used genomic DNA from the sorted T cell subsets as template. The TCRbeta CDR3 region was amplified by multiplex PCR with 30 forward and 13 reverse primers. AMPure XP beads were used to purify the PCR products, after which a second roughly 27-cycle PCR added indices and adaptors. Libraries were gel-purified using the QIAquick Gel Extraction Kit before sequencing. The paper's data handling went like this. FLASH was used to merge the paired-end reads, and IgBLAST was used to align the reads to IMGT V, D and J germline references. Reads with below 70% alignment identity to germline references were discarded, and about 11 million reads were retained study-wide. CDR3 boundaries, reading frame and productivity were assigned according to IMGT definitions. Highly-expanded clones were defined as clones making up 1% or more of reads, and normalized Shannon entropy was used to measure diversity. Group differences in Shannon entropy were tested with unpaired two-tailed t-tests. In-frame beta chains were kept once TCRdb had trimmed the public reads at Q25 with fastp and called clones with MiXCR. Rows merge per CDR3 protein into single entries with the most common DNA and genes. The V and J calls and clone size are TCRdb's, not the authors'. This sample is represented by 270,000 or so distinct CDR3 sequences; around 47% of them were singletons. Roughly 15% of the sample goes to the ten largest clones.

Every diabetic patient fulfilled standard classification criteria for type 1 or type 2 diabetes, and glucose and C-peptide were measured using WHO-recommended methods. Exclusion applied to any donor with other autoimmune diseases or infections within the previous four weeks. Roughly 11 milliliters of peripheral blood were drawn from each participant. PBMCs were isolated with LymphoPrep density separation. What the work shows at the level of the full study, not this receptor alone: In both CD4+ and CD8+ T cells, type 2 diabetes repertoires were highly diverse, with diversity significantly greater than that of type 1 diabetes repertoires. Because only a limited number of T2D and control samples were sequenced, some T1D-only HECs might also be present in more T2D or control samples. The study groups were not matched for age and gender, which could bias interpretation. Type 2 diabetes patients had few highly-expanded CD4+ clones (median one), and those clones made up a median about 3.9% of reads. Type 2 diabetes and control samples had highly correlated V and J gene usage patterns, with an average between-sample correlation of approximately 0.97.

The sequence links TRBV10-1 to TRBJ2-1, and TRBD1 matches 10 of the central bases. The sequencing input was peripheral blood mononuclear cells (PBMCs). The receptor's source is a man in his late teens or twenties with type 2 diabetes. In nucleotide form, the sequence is TGCGCCAGCAGTGCCACCGGGACAGGGGCCTACAATGAGCAGTTCTTC. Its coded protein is CASSATGTGAYNEQFF.